The subject of this entry is one TCR beta chain. The entry originates in a study of blood T cell repertoires in COVID-19. Per the original methods: Estimated nucleated cell counts came from reference gene primer amplification. The assay was immunoSEQ multiplex PCR, and TCRdb's table has in-frame clones only and misses some. V and J calls and clone size follow that table, whereas D and trimming were derived from the DNA. The sample carries some 190,000 clones, roughly 90% recorded once. Losses at the gene ends were 1 base for V and 7 bases for J; bases not matched to a gene: 6. Per germline, CDR1 MDHEN and CDR2 SYDVKM. The CDR3 covers 15 residues.

Sequencing was carried out using peripheral blood. This rearrangement joins TRBV28 to TRBJ1-5; TRBD1 matches at 8 bases. This receptor was identified in a woman aged 40 to 50 who had recovered from COVID-19. The DNA for the CDR3 is TGTGCCAGCAGTTTATTTGGGACAGGTGTGCAGCCCCAGCATTTT. Amino acids: CASSLFGTGVQPQHF.